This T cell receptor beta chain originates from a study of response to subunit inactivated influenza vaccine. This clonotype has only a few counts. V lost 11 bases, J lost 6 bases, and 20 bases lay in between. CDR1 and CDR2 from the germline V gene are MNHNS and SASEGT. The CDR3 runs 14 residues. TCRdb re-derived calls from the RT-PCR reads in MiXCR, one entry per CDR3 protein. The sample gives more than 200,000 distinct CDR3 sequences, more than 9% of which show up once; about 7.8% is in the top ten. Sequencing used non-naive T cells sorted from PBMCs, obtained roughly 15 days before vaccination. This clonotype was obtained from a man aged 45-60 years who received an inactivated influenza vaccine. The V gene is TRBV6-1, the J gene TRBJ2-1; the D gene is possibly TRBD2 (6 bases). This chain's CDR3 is CAAHSGGFGNEQFF. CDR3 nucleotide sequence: TGTGCCGCCCACTCTGGGGGGTTCGGCAATGAGCAGTTCTTC.